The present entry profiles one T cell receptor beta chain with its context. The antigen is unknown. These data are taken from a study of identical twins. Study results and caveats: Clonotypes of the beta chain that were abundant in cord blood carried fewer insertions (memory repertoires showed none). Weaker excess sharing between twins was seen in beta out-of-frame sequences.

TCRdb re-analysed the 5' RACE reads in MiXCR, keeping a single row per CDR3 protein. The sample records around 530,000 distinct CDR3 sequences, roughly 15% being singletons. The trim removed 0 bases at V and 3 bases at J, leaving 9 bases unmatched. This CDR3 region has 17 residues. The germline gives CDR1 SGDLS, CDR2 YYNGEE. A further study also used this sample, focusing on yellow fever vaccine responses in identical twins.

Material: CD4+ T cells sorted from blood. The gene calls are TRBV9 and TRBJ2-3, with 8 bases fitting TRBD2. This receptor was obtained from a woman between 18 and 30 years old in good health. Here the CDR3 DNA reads TGTGCCAGCAGCGTAGTGGCGAGCGGGAGTGGAACAGATACGCAGTATTTT. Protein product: CASSVVASGSGTDTQYF.